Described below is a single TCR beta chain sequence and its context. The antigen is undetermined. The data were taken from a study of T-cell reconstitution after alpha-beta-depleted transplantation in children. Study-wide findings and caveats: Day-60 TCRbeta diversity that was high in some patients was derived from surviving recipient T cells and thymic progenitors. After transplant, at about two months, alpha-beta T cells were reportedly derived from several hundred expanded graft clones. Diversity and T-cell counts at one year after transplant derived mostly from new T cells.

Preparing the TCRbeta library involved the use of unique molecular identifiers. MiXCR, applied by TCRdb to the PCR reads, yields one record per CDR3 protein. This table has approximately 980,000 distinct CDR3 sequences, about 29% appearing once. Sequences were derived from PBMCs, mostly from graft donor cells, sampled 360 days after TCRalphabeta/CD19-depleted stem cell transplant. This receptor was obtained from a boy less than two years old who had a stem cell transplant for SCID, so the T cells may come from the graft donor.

In DNA, the CDR3 is TGTGCCAGCCAAAAAGTTTTGGAGGGGAAAGATACGCAGTATTTT. Its translation is CASQKVLEGKDTQYF. This sequence joins TRBV27 and TRBJ2-3; possible D gene TRBD2, 6 bases. The length of the CDR3 is 15 residues. Between the trimmed V and J ends, which lost 8 bases and 5 bases, there was a span of 20 bases. CDR1 and CDR2 from the germline V gene are MNHEY and SMNVEV (reference sequence).